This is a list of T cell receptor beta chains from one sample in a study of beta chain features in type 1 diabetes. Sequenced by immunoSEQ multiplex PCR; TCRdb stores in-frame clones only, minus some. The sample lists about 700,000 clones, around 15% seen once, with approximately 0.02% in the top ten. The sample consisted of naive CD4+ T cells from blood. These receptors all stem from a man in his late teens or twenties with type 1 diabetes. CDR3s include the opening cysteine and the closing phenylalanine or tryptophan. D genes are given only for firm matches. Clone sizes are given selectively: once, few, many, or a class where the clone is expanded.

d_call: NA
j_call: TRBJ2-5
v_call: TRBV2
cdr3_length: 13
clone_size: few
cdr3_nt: TGTGCCAGCTTGACCGACAGGCAAGAGACCCAGTACTTC
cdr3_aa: CASLTDRQETQYF

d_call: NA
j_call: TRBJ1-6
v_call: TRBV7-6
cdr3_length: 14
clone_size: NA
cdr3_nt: TGTGCCAGCAGCCCGGGACCTCTTTATCCACCCCTCCACTTT
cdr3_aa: CASSPGPLYPPLHF

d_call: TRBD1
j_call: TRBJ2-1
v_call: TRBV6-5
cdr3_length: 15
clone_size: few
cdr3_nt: TGTGCCAGCAGTTACTGGGACAGGGGCTACAATGAGCAGTTCTTC
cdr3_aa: CASSYWDRGYNEQFF

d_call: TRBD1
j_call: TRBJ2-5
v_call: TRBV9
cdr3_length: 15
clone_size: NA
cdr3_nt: TGTGCCAGCAGCGTTGGACAGGGGCCCCAAGAGACCCAGTACTTC
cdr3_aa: CASSVGQGPQETQYF

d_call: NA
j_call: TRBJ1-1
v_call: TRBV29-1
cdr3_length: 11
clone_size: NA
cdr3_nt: TGCAGCGCAAGGGGAATTGCTGAAGCTTTCTTT
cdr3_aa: CSARGIAEAFF

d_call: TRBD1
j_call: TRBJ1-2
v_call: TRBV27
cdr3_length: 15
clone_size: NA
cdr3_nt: TGTGCCAGCAGGCGGCTGGACAGGGGACTCTATGGCTACACCTTC
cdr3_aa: CASRRLDRGLYGYTF

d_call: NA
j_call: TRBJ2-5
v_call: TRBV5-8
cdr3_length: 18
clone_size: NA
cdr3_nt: TGTGCCAGCAGCTTGCATCTCAGTCCCCCACGGGGCCCGGAGACCCAGTACTTC
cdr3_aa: CASSLHLSPPRGPETQYF

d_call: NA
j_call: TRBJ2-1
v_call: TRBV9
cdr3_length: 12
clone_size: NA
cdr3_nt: TGTGCCAGCAGCCTCGACGGGAGTGAGCAGTTCTTC
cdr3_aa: CASSLDGSEQFF

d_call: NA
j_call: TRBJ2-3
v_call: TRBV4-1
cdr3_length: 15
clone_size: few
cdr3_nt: TGCGCCAGCAGCCAACAGGTTAACGGCGCAGATACGCAGTATTTT
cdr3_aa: CASSQQVNGADTQYF

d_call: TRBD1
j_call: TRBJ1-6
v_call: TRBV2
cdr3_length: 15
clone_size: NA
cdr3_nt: TGTGCCAGCAGACAGGGGAGCTCCTATAATTCACCCCTCCACTTT
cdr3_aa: CASRQGSSYNSPLHF

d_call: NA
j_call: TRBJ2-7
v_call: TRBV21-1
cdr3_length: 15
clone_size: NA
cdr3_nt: TGTGCCAGCAGCAAAATGGGGGACAGGGCCTACGAGCAGTACTTC
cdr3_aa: CASSKMGDRAYEQYF

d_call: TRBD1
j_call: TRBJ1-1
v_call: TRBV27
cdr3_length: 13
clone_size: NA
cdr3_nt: TGTGCCAGCAGTTCCCCGGACAGGTATGAAGCTTTCTTT
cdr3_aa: CASSSPDRYEAFF

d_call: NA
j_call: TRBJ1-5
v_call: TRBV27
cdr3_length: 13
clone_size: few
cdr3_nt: TGTGCCAGCCGCTCAAATAGCAATCAGCCCCAGCATTTT
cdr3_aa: CASRSNSNQPQHF

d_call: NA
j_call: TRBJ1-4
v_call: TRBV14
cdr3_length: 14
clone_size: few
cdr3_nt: TGTGCCAGCAGCTTGGGACCACCTGGGGAAAAACTGTTTTTT
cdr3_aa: CASSLGPPGEKLFF

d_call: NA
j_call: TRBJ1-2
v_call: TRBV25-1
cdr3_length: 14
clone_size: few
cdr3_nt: TGTGCCAGCAGTGAAGCCTTACAGGGTTGGGGCTACACCTTC
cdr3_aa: CASSEALQGWGYTF

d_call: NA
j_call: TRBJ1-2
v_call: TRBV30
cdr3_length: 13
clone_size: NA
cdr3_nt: TGTGCCTGGAGTGTAGAGCCAAACTATGGCTACACCTTC
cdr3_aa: CAWSVEPNYGYTF

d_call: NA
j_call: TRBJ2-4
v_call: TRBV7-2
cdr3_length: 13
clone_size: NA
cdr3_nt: TGTGCCAGCAGGGAGATAGCCAAAAACATTCAGTACTTC
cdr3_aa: CASREIAKNIQYF

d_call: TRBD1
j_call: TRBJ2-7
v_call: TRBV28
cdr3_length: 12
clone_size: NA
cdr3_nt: TGTGCCAGCAGGGACAGGATCTACGAGCAGTACTTC
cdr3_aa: CASRDRIYEQYF